The 22 T cell receptor beta chains in this list originate from one sample, sequenced in a study of post-analysis software for immune sequencing data. Incorporated into the TCR beta cDNA libraries were unique molecular identifiers, which served to reduce PCR and sequencing biases. TCRdb used MiXCR to reprocess the PCR reads, holding one entry per CDR3 protein. The sample gives a few hundred thousand distinct CDR3 sequences, 36% of which show up once; around 4.8% is in the top ten. No antigen has been identified for these receptors. Study observations and caveats: Controls showed lower frequencies than patients for five TRBV segments, and TRBV5-6, TRBV5-1 and TRBV20-1 were among these.

Sequencing was carried out using blood. These receptors all stem from a girl aged 10 to 17 with multiple sclerosis.

This clonotype was observed at least ten times. The V gene is TRBV4-1, the J gene TRBJ1-1, with TRBD1 matching 8 bases. V dropped 5 bases and J dropped 7; count of bases not matched to a gene: 9. Per germline, CDR1 MGHRA and CDR2 YSYEKL. The CDR3 sequence is 14 residues long. The CDR3 bases are TGCGCCAGCAGCTCAGCAGGGGGCTCGGTTGAAGCTTTCTTT. Protein sequence: CASSSAGGSVEAFF.

This clonotype was detected many times. The chain links TRBV5-6 to TRBJ2-6, with a weak D call TRBD2 (5 bases). The CDR3 has 15 residues. V was shortened by 4 bases and J by 0 bases, with 8 bases between the two germline ends. Germline lookup yields CDR1 SGHDT and CDR2 YYEEEE. The CDR3 is CASSLRASGANVLTF. The CDR3 nucleotides read TGTGCCAGCAGCCTGAGGGCCTCTGGGGCCAACGTCCTGACTTTC.

This clonotype has at least ten counts. The genes are TRBV29-1 and TRBJ1-2; D might be TRBD1 (6 bases). This CDR3 has 13 residues. Germline CDR1 is SQVTM and CDR2 is ANQGSEA. Trimming took off 7 bases at V and 4 bases at J, with 16 bases between the two ends. For the CDR3, the DNA is TGCAGCGGTTTCAGTCCGGGGGCCTATGGCTACACCTTC. It encodes CSGFSPGAYGYTF.

This clonotype was found many times. This CDR3 reads CSARDLRDNSPLHF. As DNA, the CDR3 is TGCAGTGCTAGAGATCTCCGGGATAATTCACCCCTCCACTTT. This sequence joins TRBV20-1 and TRBJ1-6; D unresolved. This CDR3 region has 14 residues. The V end lost 0 bases, the J end lost 5 bases, and 8 bases lay between the germline ends. Germline-derived CDR1 and CDR2 are DFQATT and SNEGSKA (reference sequence).

This sequence joins TRBV3-1 and TRBJ1-1; 7 positions agree with TRBD1. The germline CDR1 and CDR2 sequences are LGHDT and YNNKEL (reference sequence). The junction had 2 bases not matched to a gene; V was cut back by 10 bases and J by 3 bases. The CDR3 consists of 11 residues. The CDR3 spells CATQGDTEAFF. The CDR3 region has the DNA TGTGCCACCCAGGGGGACACTGAAGCTTTCTTT.

This clonotype appeared many times. The CDR3 here is CASSLSQAEFF. CDR3 in DNA: TGCGCCAGCAGCTTGAGTCAGGCAGAGTTCTTC. This chain uses TRBV5-1 with TRBJ2-1; no definite D call. The V and J ends lost 1 base and 14 bases respectively, with 10 bases between them. The germline gives CDR1 SGHRS, CDR2 YFSETQ. The CDR3 consists of 11 residues.

Points on this clonotype: A much larger clone is a single base away; this may be a read error. V is TRBV6-5 and J is TRBJ1-5; D may be TRBD1 (5 bases). Trimming stripped 4 bases from V and 3 bases from J, with 16 bases between. Germline CDR1 reads MNHEY; CDR2 reads SVGAGI. This CDR3 is built from 16 residues. The CDR3 loop reads CASSSIQGQANQPQHF. CDR3 bases: TGTGCCAGCAGTTCCATCCAGGGCCAGGCCAATCAGCCCCAGCATTTT.

This clonotype was seen many times. The chain uses TRBV5-1 and TRBJ1-4; the match to TRBD1 covers 7 bases. This CDR3 has 16 amino acids. Trimming removed 4 bases from V and 4 bases from J; junction bases left unmatched: 10. Per germline, CDR1 SGHRS and CDR2 YFSETQ. CDR3 nucleotide sequence: TGCGCCAGCAGCCCGTATACGGGACAGTTTAATGAAAAACTGTTTTTT. Its translation is CASSPYTGQFNEKLFF. Full variable domain (outside the CDR3, taken from reference TRBV5-1 and TRBJ1-4): KAGVTQTPRYLIKTRGQQVTLSCSPISGHRSVSWYQQTPGQGLQFLFEYFSETQRNKGNFPGRFSGRQFSNSRSEMNVSTLELGDSALYLCASSPYTGQFNEKLFFGSGTQLSVL.

The CDR3 loop reads CASSIWPGEAGKLFF. As DNA, the CDR3 is TGTGCCAGTAGTATATGGCCGGGAGAAGCCGGAAAACTGTTTTTT. V and J are TRBV19 and TRBJ1-4; no clear D. Deletions cut 2 bases from V and 10 bases from J, with 17 bases between. CDR1 and CDR2 (germline): LNHDA, SQIVND (reference sequence). This CDR3 is 15 amino acids long.

V gene TRBV20-1 combines with J gene TRBJ2-1, with 11 bases that match TRBD1. Germline loops: CDR1 DFQATT, CDR2 SNEGSKA (reference sequence). The V and J ends lost 0 bases and 2 bases, in that order; junction bases with no gene match: 0. The CDR3 loop spans 15 amino acids. CDR3 in amino acids: CSAREGQGAYNEQFF. CDR3 DNA sequence: TGCAGTGCTAGAGAGGGACAGGGGGCCTACAATGAGCAGTTCTTC.

Worth noting for this clonotype: A much larger clone sits a single nucleotide away, making a read error possible. The CDR3 region is CASRRVAGLSEQFF. The CDR3 DNA sequence: TGTGCCAGCAGGCGGGTGGCAGGTCTCAGTGAGCAGTTCTTC. J is TRBJ2-1 and V is TRBV12-3 or TRBV12-4; tentative D call: TRBD2 (5 bases). Between the trimmed V and J ends, which lost 6 bases and 9 bases, there was a span of 18 bases. This CDR3 contains 14 residues.

V and J are TRBV2 and TRBJ2-3; D call uncertain. V lost 6 bases to trimming and J lost 2 bases, with 9 bases between them. The CDR3 is 13 residues long. CDR1 and CDR2 (germline): SNHLY, FYNNEI. DNA of the CDR3: TGTGCCAGCAGGGGCGACAACACAGATACGCAGTATTTT. Translating it yields CASRGDNTDTQYF.

This clonotype was detected many times. The gene calls are TRBV27 and TRBJ1-1; D is unclear. V was clipped by 4 bases and J by 1 base, with 13 bases between them. CDR1 is MNHEY and CDR2 is SMNVEV in the germline V gene (reference sequence). This CDR3 contains 15 residues. The CDR3 is CASSSRERKNTEAFF. CDR3 in DNA: TGTGCCAGCAGTTCCCGCGAACGGAAGAACACTGAAGCTTTCTTT.

There are many counts of this clonotype. This rearrangement joins TRBV5-1 to TRBJ2-1; 7 nucleotides line up with TRBD2. The CDR3 spans 16 residues. J was trimmed by 1 base and V by 4 bases; bases with no gene match: 8. Germline V gene sequence: CDR1 SGHRS, CDR2 YFSETQ. The CDR3 region has the DNA TGCGCCAGCAGCGAGGGACTACCGGGGTCCTACAATGAGCAGTTCTTC. Amino acid sequence: CASSEGLPGSYNEQFF.

On this clonotype itself: A read error may be the cause here, since a much bigger clone is one base away. This chain joins TRBV5-1 and TRBJ2-1; tentative D call: TRBD2 (6 bases). The CDR3 extends over 16 amino acids. Germline CDR1 SGHRS, CDR2 YFSETQ. The V end lost 2 bases, the J end lost 6 bases, and 18 bases lay between the germline ends. CDR3 sequence (DNA): TGCGCCAGCAGCTTACAAGCCGGGACTTTCCCCAATGAGCAGTTCTTC. Protein product: CASSLQAGTFPNEQFF.

The V call is TRBV18, the J call TRBJ1-3; no clear D. CDR1 is KGHSH and CDR2 is LQKENI in the germline V gene. The V and J ends lost 1 base and 4 bases respectively, with 8 bases between them. CDR3 length equals 14 residues. The CDR3 DNA reads TGTGCCAGCTCACCACAGGGATCGGGAAACACCATATATTTT. Protein sequence: CASSPQGSGNTIYF.

This clonotype was found once. One base away lies a much larger clone, so this may be a sequencing read error. The chain couples TRBV5-1 to TRBJ2-1, with no clear D. Trimming took 4 bases from V and 2 from J, leaving 13 bases between them. Germline V gene data show CDR1 as SGHRS and CDR2 as YFSETQ. The CDR3 loop spans 15 amino acids. The CDR3 DNA is TGCGCCAGCAGCCAGAACCTTGGGCCCTACAATGAGCAGTTCTTC. Protein sequence: CASSQNLGPYNEQFF.

This clonotype has just a few counts. The rearrangement links TRBV20-1 to TRBJ1-1; D is perhaps TRBD1 (5 bases). V lost 5 bases, J lost 1 base, and 11 bases lay in between. Germline values: CDR1 DFQATT, CDR2 SNEGSKA (reference sequence). The CDR3 has 13 amino acids. Here the CDR3 reads CSAHGGRNTEAFF. The CDR3 DNA sequence: TGCAGTGCTCACGGGGGGAGGAACACTGAAGCTTTCTTT.

The rearrangement links TRBV2 to TRBJ2-1; 9 bases fit TRBD2. CDR1 and CDR2 (germline): SNHLY, FYNNEI. Germline trimming cut 3 bases from V and 7 bases from J; bases unmatched to any gene: 16. The CDR3 has 18 residues. CDR3 sequence reads: CASSEGALAGGPGNEQFF. CDR3 nucleotides: TGTGCCAGCAGTGAGGGTGCTTTGGCGGGAGGGCCGGGGAATGAGCAGTTCTTC.

Ten or more counts support this clonotype. V and J are TRBV15 and TRBJ2-5; D remains unclear. The CDR3 consists of 15 residues. Trimming left V 0 bases short and J 5 bases short, with 13 bases between. The germline gives CDR1 LNHNV, CDR2 YYDKDF (reference sequence). This CDR3 is CATSRDPGPGETQYF. The DNA for the CDR3 is TGTGCCACCAGCAGAGATCCGGGCCCCGGGGAGACCCAGTACTTC.

The genes are TRBV5-1 and TRBJ2-3, with D possibly called TRBD1 or TRBD2 (5 bases each). From germline, CDR1 is SGHRS and CDR2 YFSETQ. This CDR3 has 16 amino acids. V gave up 2 bases and J gave up 6 bases, with 19 bases separating them. In nucleotides, the CDR3 is TGCGCCAGCAGCTTTCTGTCAGGGACGGGGATCGATACGCAGTATTTT. Translation: CASSFLSGTGIDTQYF. Filled out from reference TRBV5-1 and TRBJ2-3, the complete variable domain reads KAGVTQTPRYLIKTRGQQVTLSCSPISGHRSVSWYQQTPGQGLQFLFEYFSETQRNKGNFPGRFSGRQFSNSRSEMNVSTLELGDSALYLCASSFLSGTGIDTQYFGPGTRLTVL.

The sample holds many counts of this clonotype. The gene calls are TRBV7-8 and TRBJ2-7; 8 positions agree with TRBD1. This CDR3 spans 14 amino acids. Trimming cost V 0 bases and J 4 bases; bases outside gene matches: 2. CDR1 and CDR2 (germline): SGHVS, FQNEAQ. CDR3 DNA: TGTGCCAGCAGCTTAGCCGACAGGGGTTACGAGCAGTACTTC. Encoded protein: CASSLADRGYEQYF.